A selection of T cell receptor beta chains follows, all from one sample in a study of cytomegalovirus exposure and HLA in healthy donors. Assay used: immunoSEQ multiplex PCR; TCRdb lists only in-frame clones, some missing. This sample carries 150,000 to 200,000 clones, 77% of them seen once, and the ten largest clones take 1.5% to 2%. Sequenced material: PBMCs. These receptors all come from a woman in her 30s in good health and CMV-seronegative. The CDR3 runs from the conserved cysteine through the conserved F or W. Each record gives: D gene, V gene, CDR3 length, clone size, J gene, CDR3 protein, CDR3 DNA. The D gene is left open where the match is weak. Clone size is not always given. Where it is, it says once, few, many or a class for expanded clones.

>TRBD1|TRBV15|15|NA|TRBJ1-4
CATSRVGTVNEKLFF
TGTGCCACCAGCAGAGTCGGGACAGTGAATGAAAAACTGTTTTTT
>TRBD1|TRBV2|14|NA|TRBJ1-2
CASNFRQGARGYTF
TGTGCCAGCAACTTCCGACAGGGGGCGCGGGGCTACACCTTC
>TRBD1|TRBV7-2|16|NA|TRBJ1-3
CASSLAETGRGDTIYF
TGTGCCAGCAGCTTAGCCGAGACAGGGCGAGGTGACACCATATATTTT
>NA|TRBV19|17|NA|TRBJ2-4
CASSRTGQILAKNIQYF
TGTGCCAGTAGTCGAACCGGACAGATATTAGCCAAAAACATTCAGTACTTC
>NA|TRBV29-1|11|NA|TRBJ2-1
CSVDPGYEQFF
TGCAGCGTTGATCCAGGGTATGAGCAGTTCTTC
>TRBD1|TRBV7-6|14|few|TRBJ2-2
CASSFGQGDGELFF
TGTGCCAGCAGCTTTGGACAGGGAGACGGGGAGCTGTTTTTT
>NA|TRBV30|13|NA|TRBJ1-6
CAWNLRESSPLHF
TGTGCCTGGAACCTACGTGAGAGTTCACCCCTCCACTTT
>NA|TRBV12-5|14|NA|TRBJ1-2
CASGLLTGPGGYTF
TGTGCTAGTGGTTTGCTGACAGGACCGGGCGGCTACACCTTC
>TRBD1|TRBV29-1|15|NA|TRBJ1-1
CSARDRADENTEAFF
TGCAGCGCTAGGGACAGGGCGGATGAGAACACTGAAGCTTTCTTT
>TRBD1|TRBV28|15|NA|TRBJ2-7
CASSSGTGPAYEQYF
TGTGCCAGCAGTTCCGGGACAGGACCGGCCTACGAGCAGTACTTC
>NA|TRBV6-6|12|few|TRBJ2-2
CASCRVLGELFF
TGTGCCAGCTGCAGGGTTCTCGGGGAGCTGTTTTTT
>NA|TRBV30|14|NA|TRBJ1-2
CAWNLQLGARGYTF
TGTGCCTGGAACTTACAACTGGGGGCGAGAGGCTACACCTTC
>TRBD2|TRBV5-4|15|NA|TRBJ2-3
CASSLTSGGGDTQYF
TGTGCCAGCAGCCTAACTAGCGGGGGAGGGGATACGCAGTATTTT
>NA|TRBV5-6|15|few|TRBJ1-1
CASRQGWGANTEAFF
TGTGCCAGCAGGCAGGGGTGGGGAGCGAACACTGAAGCTTTCTTT
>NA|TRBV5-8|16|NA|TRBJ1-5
CASRAWERHSNQPQHF
TGTGCCAGCAGGGCTTGGGAGCGTCATAGCAATCAGCCCCAGCATTTT
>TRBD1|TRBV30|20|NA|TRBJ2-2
CAWISTIVGINRGKTGELFF
TGTGCCTGGATTAGTACTATCGTAGGCATTAACAGGGGTAAGACCGGGGAGCTGTTTTTT
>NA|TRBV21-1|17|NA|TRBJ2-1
CASSKDFYGCRYNEQFF
NA
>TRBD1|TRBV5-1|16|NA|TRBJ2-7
CASSFSLGQETYEQYF
TGCGCCAGCAGCTTCTCTCTCGGACAGGAGACCTACGAGCAGTACTTC
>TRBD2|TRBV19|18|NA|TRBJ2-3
CASSGGLAGGLGTDTQYF
TGTGCCAGTAGTGGAGGACTAGCGGGGGGGCTCGGCACAGATACGCAGTATTTT
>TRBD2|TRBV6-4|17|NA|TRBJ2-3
CASTQCVAGGPRDTQYF
TGTGCCAGCACCCAGTGCGTAGCGGGGGGGCCTCGGGATACGCAGTATTTT
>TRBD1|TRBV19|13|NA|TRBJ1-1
CASRRGPSTEAFF
TGTGCCAGTAGGAGGGGGCCGAGCACTGAAGCTTTCTTT
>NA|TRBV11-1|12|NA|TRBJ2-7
CASSLVVYEQYF
TGTGCCAGCAGCTTAGTAGTTTACGAGCAGTACTTC
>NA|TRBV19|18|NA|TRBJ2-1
CASSDIVVDRAPYNEQFF
TGTGCCAGTAGCGATATTGTGGTTGACAGAGCACCCTACAATGAGCAGTTCTTC
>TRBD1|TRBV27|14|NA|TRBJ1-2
CASSPGQGNYGYTF
TGTGCCAGCAGTCCCGGACAGGGGAACTATGGCTACACCTTC
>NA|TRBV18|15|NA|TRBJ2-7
CASSWDNALSYEQYF
TGTGCCAGCTCATGGGACAATGCCCTATCCTACGAGCAGTACTTC
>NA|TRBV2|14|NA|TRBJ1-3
CASSATLSGNTIYF
TGTGCCAGCAGTGCGACACTCTCTGGAAACACCATATATTTT
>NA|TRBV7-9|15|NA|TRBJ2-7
CASSPVASASYEQYF
TGTGCCAGCAGCCCAGTCGCTAGCGCCTCCTACGAGCAGTACTTC
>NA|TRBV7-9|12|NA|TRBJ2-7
CSSSLAMAEQYF
TGTTCCAGCAGCTTAGCAATGGCTGAGCAGTACTTC